Following are 28 T cell receptor beta chains from one sample sequenced in a study of human T cells and chemical hapten exposure (dated by TCRdb to about 2021). The library was obtained by RACE. TCRdb records NextSeq 500 as the sequencer. TCRdb reprocessed the public reads (quality trimming at Q25 with fastp, clone calling with MiXCR) and kept in-frame beta chains. Every distinct CDR3 protein forms one entry, paired with its most common genes and DNA. The sample table holds around 120,000 distinct CDR3 sequences, of which less than 15% were seen once. The ten biggest clones cover around 2.8% of the sample. According to the study, the label for this sample's time point signals: pre-sensitization, week 0. In light of the paper, this sample's treatment or condition label describes: therapeutic diphenylcyclopropenone sensitization with weekly scalp DPC. The input for sequencing was whole blood, taken in connection with sensitization to the hapten diphenylcyclopropenone (DPC). The receptors stem from a woman aged 18-29 years with alopecia areata. Some clones in this sample may be carry-over from other donors' samples.

In regard to this clonotype: Sequence at one end of the junction differs from germline and may be a read error. The chain employs TRBV10-1 and TRBJ1-1; tentative D call: TRBD1 (6 bases). The CDR3 has 14 amino acids. Germline V CDR1 and CDR2: WNHNN, SYGVQD (reference sequence). CDR3 DNA: TGCTCCAGCAGTAAGACAGGCCGCGGCACTGAAGCTTTCTTT. Its translation is CSSSKTGRGTEAFF.

The gene calls are TRBV25-1 and TRBJ2-1; D perhaps matches TRBD2 (5 bases). CDR3 length equals 12 residues. The V end lost 4 bases, the J end lost 4 bases, and 5 bases lay between the germline ends. The V gene's germline CDR1 is MGHDK and CDR2 SYGVNS. The DNA of the CDR3 is TGTGCCAGCAGTGCGGGATACAATGAGCAGTTCTTC. Translating it yields CASSAGYNEQFF.

This clonotype was observed a handful of times. The CDR3 region has the DNA TGTGCCAGCACCTATAGCTCGGGGTCCTACAATGAGCAGTTCTTC. Its protein is CASTYSSGSYNEQFF. The V gene is TRBV3-1, the J gene TRBJ2-1; TRBD2 might be the D (5 bases). The CDR3 is 15 amino acids. Germline V gene sequence: CDR1 LGHDT, CDR2 YNNKEL (reference sequence). The ends were cut back, 7 bases at V and 1 base at J, with 14 bases in the middle.

J is TRBJ2-7 and V is TRBV20-1; unclear D gene. CDR3 size: 14 residues. Germline lookup yields CDR1 DFQATT and CDR2 SNEGSKA (reference sequence). The V gene lost 1 base and the J gene lost 0 bases, with 10 bases spanning the gap. CDR3 nucleotides: TGCAGTGCTAGAGTATCTACACGCTCCTACGAGCAGTACTTC. It yields the protein CSARVSTRSYEQYF.

The chain links TRBV7-2 to TRBJ2-1, with D hard to call. From germline, CDR1 is SGHTA and CDR2 FQGNSA. The CDR3 runs 11 residues. V was trimmed by 5 bases and J by 8 bases, leaving 7 bases between them. The chain's CDR3 is CASSLWDEQFF. DNA for the CDR3: TGTGCCAGCAGCCTCTGGGATGAGCAGTTCTTC.

This clonotype has more than one count but fewer than ten. The rearrangement uses TRBV5-4 and TRBJ2-7; TRBD2 might be the D (6 bases). The ends were cut back, 3 bases at V and 9 bases at J, with 10 bases in the middle. CDR1 SGHNT and CDR2 YYREEE come from the germline V gene (reference sequence). The CDR3 is 11 amino acids. CDR3 residues: CASSSEGRQYF. The CDR3 nucleotides read TGTGCCAGCAGCTCGGAGGGGAGGCAGTACTTC. The variable domain in full, with the rest retrieved from reference TRBV5-4 and TRBJ2-7, is ETGVTQSPTHLIKTRGQQVTLRCSSQSGHNTVSWYQQALGQGPQFIFQYYREEENGRGNFPPRFSGLQFPNYSSELNVNALELDDSALYLCASSSEGRQYFGPGTRLTVT.

The V gene is TRBV10-3, the J gene TRBJ2-1, with 8 bases identical to TRBD1. This CDR3 is built from 15 residues. Germline CDR1 ENHRY, CDR2 SYGVKD. V dropped 6 bases and J dropped 7; count of bases not matched to a gene: 11. Here the CDR3 reads CAISPAGQGGNEQFF. DNA of the CDR3: TGTGCCATCAGCCCGGCTGGACAGGGTGGAAATGAGCAGTTCTTC.

The chain is built from TRBV7-9 and TRBJ1-2; 7 bases are a match to TRBD1. V lost 5 bases and J lost 2; bases outside the gene matches: 8. CDR3 length: 15 residues. Germline V gene lookup returns CDR1 SEHNR and CDR2 FQNEAQ (reference sequence). The CDR3 loop reads CASSTGTVGNYGYTF. The CDR3 DNA reads TGTGCCAGCAGCACGGGGACAGTGGGAAACTATGGCTACACCTTC.

This clonotype was recorded at least ten times. V gene TRBV9 combines with J gene TRBJ2-1, with D tentatively TRBD1 or TRBD2 (5 bases each). V was shortened by 0 bases and J by 4 bases, with 14 bases between the two germline ends. Germline CDR1 is SGDLS and CDR2 is YYNGEE. This CDR3 is built from 16 residues. The DNA for the CDR3 is TGTGCCAGCAGCGTAGGGCCGGGGAACAGGTACAATGAGCAGTTCTTC. This translates into CASSVGPGNRYNEQFF. The full variable domain, its missing parts supplied by reference TRBV9 and TRBJ2-1, is DSGVTQTPKHLITATGQRVTLRCSPRSGDLSVYWYQQSLDQGLQFLIQYYNGEERAKGNILERFSAQQFPDLHSELNLSSLELGDSALYFCASSVGPGNRYNEQFFGPGTRLTVL.

This clonotype was counted between two and nine times. The chain uses TRBV13 and TRBJ1-6; D is uncertain. Germline CDR1 reads PRHDT; CDR2 reads FYEKMQ (reference sequence). The CDR3 is made up of 13 amino acids. Trimming took off 2 bases at V and 6 bases at J, with 5 bases between the two ends. The CDR3 bases are TGTGCCAGCAGCTTACGGCGTAATTCACCCCTCCACTTT. This gives the protein CASSLRRNSPLHF.

This chain connects TRBV10-2 to TRBJ1-4; unclear D gene. Between the trimmed V and J ends, which lost 10 bases and 1 base, there was a span of 13 bases. The germline V gene encodes CDR1 WSHSY and CDR2 SAAADI. This CDR3 contains 14 residues. The CDR3 coding sequence is TGCGCCACCCAAGATAATTTAACTAATGAAAAACTGTTTTTT. Protein sequence: CATQDNLTNEKLFF.

This rearrangement joins TRBV20-1 to TRBJ2-7, with 7 nucleotides matching TRBD1. Germline CDR1 and CDR2: DFQATT and SNEGSKA (reference sequence). This CDR3 comprises 11 residues. V was pared by 6 bases and J by 1 base, with 0 bases of the junction left unmatched. This chain's CDR3 is CSATGSYEQYF. The CDR3 bases are TGCAGTGCGACAGGGTCCTACGAGCAGTACTTC.

In its sample, this clonotype was seen many times. The V gene is TRBV27, the J gene TRBJ2-1, with 11 bases lining up with TRBD1. The germline V gene has CDR1 MNHEY and CDR2 SMNVEV (reference sequence). Trimming took 5 bases from V and 4 from J; bases not matched to a gene: 7. The CDR3 sequence is 16 residues long. Here the CDR3 DNA reads TGTGCCAGCAGTCCCTCCGGGACAGGGGGGTACAATGAGCAGTTCTTC. It translates to CASSPSGTGGYNEQFF.

This clonotype was counted a few times. The V gene is TRBV7-6, the J gene TRBJ2-3; tentatively, D is TRBD2 (5 bases). The CDR3 is 16 residues long. Trimming cost V 0 bases and J 2 bases, with 12 bases left between them. CDR1 and CDR2 (germline): SGHVS, FNYEAQ. This CDR3 reads CASSLAFRGSTDTQYF. CDR3 coding DNA: TGTGCCAGCAGCTTAGCGTTCCGAGGGTCCACAGATACGCAGTATTTT. The entire variable domain, with the rest obtained from reference TRBV7-6 and TRBJ2-3, is as follows: GAGVSQSPRYKVTKRGQDVALRCDPISGHVSLYWYRQALGQGPEFLTYFNYEAQQDKSGLPNDRFSAERPEGSISTLTIQRTEQRDSAMYRCASSLAFRGSTDTQYFGPGTRLTVL.

CDR3 in amino acids: CASSLGGGQGTDTQYF. The CDR3 DNA follows: TGTGCCAGCAGCTTAGGAGGGGGGCAAGGGACAGATACGCAGTATTTT. The rearrangement joins TRBV7-2 to TRBJ2-3; D assignment may be TRBD1 or TRBD2 (6 bases each). CDR1 and CDR2 (germline): SGHTA, FQGNSA. V was shortened by 1 base and J by 3 bases, with 14 bases between the two germline ends. The CDR3 covers 16 residues.

This clonotype was recorded at least ten times. The chain carries TRBV11-2 and TRBJ2-4; 8 nucleotides line up with TRBD1. Germline V gene data show CDR1 as SGHAT and CDR2 as FQNNGV. Trimming cost V 5 bases and J 14 bases; bases outside gene matches: 11. The CDR3 is made up of 13 amino acids. CDR3 loop: CASSLGGQEQEYF. The CDR3 DNA reads TGTGCCAGCAGCCTAGGGGGACAGGAGCAAGAGTACTTC.

This clonotype showed up many times. The rearrangement links TRBV12-3 or TRBV12-4 to TRBJ1-1, with 8 bases matching TRBD1. V gave up 6 bases and J gave up 9 bases; unmatched junction bases: 3. The CDR3 is 11 amino acids. The CDR3 protein is CASSPRGQAFF. CDR3 in DNA: TGTGCCAGCAGCCCCAGGGGGCAAGCTTTCTTT.

The rearrangement links TRBV9 to TRBJ2-5; unclear D gene. V gave up 2 bases and J gave up 4 bases, with 6 bases separating them. Germline V gives CDR1 SGDLS, CDR2 YYNGEE. The CDR3 is 12 residues long. The CDR3 DNA reads as TGTGCCAGCAGCGTTTCCCCAGAGACCCAGTACTTC. This encodes CASSVSPETQYF.

In its sample, this clonotype was seen a few times. V usage is TRBV6-2 or TRBV6-3 and J usage is TRBJ1-1; no reliable D call. V was pared by 2 bases and J by 3 bases, with 10 bases between. The CDR3 runs 14 residues. Germline-derived CDR1 and CDR2 are MNHEY and SVGEGT. CDR3 amino acids: CASSYRVRDTEAFF. The CDR3 DNA reads TGTGCCAGCAGTTACAGGGTAAGAGACACTGAAGCTTTCTTT.

This clonotype came up a few times. The chain is built from TRBV3-2 and TRBJ2-1; the D call in the table, TRBD1, was not verified against the DNA. TRBV3-2 is described as a pseudogene. This CDR3 comprises 16 residues. DNA for the CDR3: TGTGCCAGCAGCCAAGATCGGGCGGTTCCCGTGGGTGAGCAGTTCTTC. Translated, it gives CASSQDRAVPVGEQFF.

This rearrangement joins TRBV11-2 to TRBJ2-5; 8 nucleotides align to TRBD2. V lost 5 bases to trimming and J lost 3 bases; unmatched junction nucleotides: 5. From germline, CDR1 is SGHAT and CDR2 FQNNGV. The CDR3 sequence is 14 residues long. CDR3 sequence: CASSRLGGEETQYF. CDR3 bases: TGTGCCAGCAGCAGACTCGGGGGGGAAGAGACCCAGTACTTC.

This clonotype has a count of ten or more. The CDR3 coding sequence is TGCAGCGTTTGGACAGGGGTGGGGACTGAAGCTTTCTTT. Translating it yields CSVWTGVGTEAFF. This chain uses TRBV29-1 with TRBJ1-1; 9 bases map to TRBD1. Losses at the gene ends were 5 bases for V and 5 bases for J; bases not matched to a gene: 6. The CDR3 is 13 amino acids. The germline V gene has CDR1 SQVTM and CDR2 ANQGSEA.

This clonotype has a handful of counts. CDR3 amino acids: CASSPRRSNQPQHF. The CDR3 DNA sequence: TGTGCCAGCAGCCCTCGACGGAGCAATCAGCCCCAGCATTTT. The genes are TRBV3-1 and TRBJ1-5; D is undetermined. V gave up 4 bases and J gave up 1 base, with 8 bases separating them. CDR1 is LGHDT, CDR2 YNNKEL, per germline (reference sequence). This CDR3 is built from 14 residues.

This clonotype was detected many times. The chain carries TRBV6-5 and TRBJ2-6, with TRBD1 matching over 9 bases. CDR1 is MNHEY, CDR2 SVGAGI, per germline. The CDR3 totals 16 residues. V shed 5 bases and J 3 bases; nucleotides not matched to a gene: 5. The DNA of the CDR3 is TGTGCCAGCAGTCTGGACAGGGGAGTTGGGGCCAACGTCCTGACTTTC. Encoded protein: CASSLDRGVGANVLTF.

V usage is TRBV20-1 and J usage is TRBJ1-1, with D unclear. Germline CDR1 reads DFQATT; CDR2 reads SNEGSKA (reference sequence). This CDR3 region has 13 residues. With 1 base removed from V and 5 bases from J, the gap between germline ends came to 11 bases. The CDR3 DNA is TGCAGTGCTAGAGGGGGAGGAGGGACTGAAGCTTTCTTT. It yields the protein CSARGGGGTEAFF.

This clonotype occurred a few times. This chain connects TRBV9 to TRBJ2-3; 8 nucleotides agree with TRBD2. The germline gives CDR1 SGDLS, CDR2 YYNGEE. V gave up 0 bases and J gave up 5 bases; unmatched junction bases: 5. The CDR3 is made up of 15 amino acids. The CDR3 DNA reads TGTGCCAGCAGCGTAGGGAGTAGCGGGGAAGATACGCAGTATTTT. Protein sequence: CASSVGSSGEDTQYF.

This clonotype was seen many times. The rearrangement uses TRBV2 and TRBJ1-5; the D is unclear. This CDR3 region has 13 residues. CDR1 SNHLY and CDR2 FYNNEI come from the germline V gene. Trimming shortened V by 6 bases and J by 4 bases, and 10 bases separated the two germline ends. The CDR3 sequence: CASSTEVNQPQHF. The CDR3 DNA reads as TGTGCCAGCAGCACAGAGGTTAATCAGCCCCAGCATTTT.

This clonotype was observed a few times. V and J are TRBV7-2 and TRBJ1-5; D perhaps matches TRBD1 (5 bases). CDR1 SGHTA and CDR2 FQGNSA come from the germline V gene. V was trimmed by 5 bases and J by 9 bases, leaving 14 bases between them. The CDR3 sequence is 13 residues long. The chain's CDR3 is CASSPGRVRPQHF. The CDR3 DNA is TGTGCCAGCAGCCCAGGGAGGGTTCGGCCCCAGCATTTT.